This T cell receptor beta chain comes out of a study of neurological immune-mediated disorders (dated by TCRdb to about 2019). Study-wide context: Among the 34 multiple sclerosis patients, approximately 31 had relapsing-remitting MS and 3 had secondary progressive MS. The approximately 100 TCR-beta libraries included longitudinal samples, technical triplicates and paired sorted CD4+ and CD8+ T-cell subsets alongside PBMC samples. Using UMI-based sequencing, the study compared peripheral blood TCR-beta repertoires from patients with HTLV-I-associated myelopathy (HAM/TSP), patients with multiple sclerosis, and healthy controls. The cohort was made up of 60 to 75 subjects, consisting of roughly 15 HAM/TSP patients, around 35 multiple sclerosis patients and 20 healthy controls. Points the paper makes about the study in general: The highest TCR clonal expansion was observed in HAM/TSP patients, whereas the lowest was observed in MS patients, even when compared with healthy controls. Across subjects, expanded clones never shared an identical CDR3 amino acid sequence, which suggests that the TCR-beta repertoires in every group were private. The MS cluster showed no association with clinical or MRI features, and the authors stated that larger cohorts are needed. Repertoires from 18 of 34 MS patients were grouped by phylogenetic analysis into a cluster of related CDR3 sequences, suggesting a possible repertoire-level signature.

To synthesize cDNA, template-switch 5'RACE was performed with a primer carrying a 10-nucleotide random unique molecular identifier so that each TCR transcript was tagged. Every sequencing run yielded over 160 million TCR-beta sequences covering 15-18 subjects. The RNeasy kit was used to extract total RNA. The KAPA Real-time Library Amplification kit was used to amplify TCR-beta VDJ regions with primers targeting the TCR constant region and the 5'RACE anchor. A first PCR added sample indexes and Illumina adaptors, after which a second PCR increased the library yield. The roughly 650 bp TCR product was size-selected on a 2% E-gel SizeSelection system after Ampure bead purification. Library quality was checked on a Bioanalyzer, concentration was measured with Qubit, and libraries were quantified with the Kapa Library Quantification kit before pooling. Libraries were sequenced paired-end 2 x 150 bp on an Illumina HiSeq 2500. To increase sequence diversity, roughly 24-30% phiX was spiked into each library pool. On the study's bioinformatics: The quality-filtered reads were processed with the UMI-based MiGEC pipeline, whose error correction step removed more than 90% of the raw TCR sequences. IMGT germline references were used for alignment of VDJ genes, and clonotypes were defined by a unique CDR3 amino acid sequence together with V-J genes. Clonal expansion, Shannon diversity and CDR3 relatedness (CalcPairwiseDistances, ClusterSamples) were evaluated with VDJtools, and phylogenetic trees were built with CLCbio workbench. Clones with at least 8 unique UMIs were defined as expanded, with this threshold being based on coefficient-of-variation modelling across technical triplicates. TCRdb passed the public sequencing reads through fastp at Q25 and MiXCR, retaining productive beta sequences. CDR3 protein duplicates are merged, each entry listing the most common genes and DNA. The V and J calls, along with clone size, are taken from TCRdb and not from the paper's own processing. The sample table records about 62,000 distinct CDR3 sequences; about 3.5% of these occur just once. The ten largest clones add up to less than 2.5% of the sample.

This clonotype was counted ten times or more. The specificity of this receptor is unknown. Base quality data are lacking; no much larger clone is found one base away. The junction shows trimming of 7 bases on V and 4 bases on J, and the gene matches do not reach 8 bases of it. The CDR3 contains 16 residues, cysteine and phenylalanine counted. Of the read, only the CDR3 DNA is kept; its 48 bases are in frame from base 1. CDR1 and CDR2 (SGHTA, FQGNSA) derive from the germline V gene. For the unsorted PBMC libraries, 2 million PBMCs were stored in RNAlater at -80 degrees C until RNA extraction and were used to generate the libraries. The multiple sclerosis patients were enrolled in a US clinical protocol that evaluated disease progression with magnetic resonance imaging. Peripheral blood was subjected to Ficoll-Hypaque density gradient centrifugation to isolate PBMCs, which were then cryopreserved in liquid nitrogen.

The sequencing sample was made of PBMCs. The sequence was collected from a woman between 50 and 59 years old with multiple sclerosis. Rearrangement joined TRBV7-2 to TRBJ2-2, and TRBD2 matches 11 of the central bases. DNA sequence: TGTGCCAGCATGCCACCGGGACTAGCGGCCACCGGGGAGCTGTTTTTT. This is translated as CASMPPGLAATGELFF.